Described below is a single T cell receptor (beta chain) sequence and its context. The target antigen is unknown. Clones were read by immunoSEQ multiplex PCR, and TCRdb kept only the in-frame ones, dropping some. The table records about 16,000 clones, 92% of them present only once. This entry is derived from a study of PD-1 blockade in classical Hodgkin lymphoma. Study-level results: Reports described newly diagnosed patients as having lower baseline TCR diversity than healthy donors.

Documented time point: newly diagnosed, previously untreated cHL patient sample. It was by magnetic negative selection that CD4+ T cells were purified from thawed PBMCs. J was trimmed by 3 bases and V by 6 bases; bases with no gene match: 2. In germline, CDR1 is DFQATT, CDR2 SNEGSKA (reference sequence). This CDR3 has 11 amino acids. The TCR comes from a human donor with classical Hodgkin lymphoma. The sequenced sample was CD4+ T cells from blood. V is TRBV20-1 and J is TRBJ2-7; 7 bases agree with TRBD2. The CDR3 DNA reads as TGCAGTGCCCGGGGGGACTACGAGCAGTACTTC. Translation gives CSARGDYEQYF.